This T cell receptor beta chain was obtained from a study of blood T cell repertoires in COVID-19. Authors' data handling: Estimation of nucleated cell counts was performed using reference gene primer amplification. TCRdb keeps only in-frame clones here, not all; method: immunoSEQ multiplex PCR. The V and J calls and the clone size are those of that table, but D and trimming were determined from the DNA. The sample lists about 400,000 clones; 86% were seen once. Seattle-derived patients entered the study during active infection and were followed longitudinally. Germline V lookup: CDR1 MNHEY, CDR2 SVGAGI. The CDR3 consists of 14 residues. V was pared by 6 bases and J by 5 bases, with 7 bases of the junction left unmatched.

V gene TRBV6-5 combines with J gene TRBJ2-5; 9 positions agree with TRBD1. The receptor comes from a woman in her fifties or sixties with COVID-19, enrolled during active disease. Source material: peripheral blood. The CDR3 DNA sequence: TGTGCCAGCAGCGACGACAGGGGGTCTGAGACCCAGTACTTC. Protein product: CASSDDRGSETQYF.